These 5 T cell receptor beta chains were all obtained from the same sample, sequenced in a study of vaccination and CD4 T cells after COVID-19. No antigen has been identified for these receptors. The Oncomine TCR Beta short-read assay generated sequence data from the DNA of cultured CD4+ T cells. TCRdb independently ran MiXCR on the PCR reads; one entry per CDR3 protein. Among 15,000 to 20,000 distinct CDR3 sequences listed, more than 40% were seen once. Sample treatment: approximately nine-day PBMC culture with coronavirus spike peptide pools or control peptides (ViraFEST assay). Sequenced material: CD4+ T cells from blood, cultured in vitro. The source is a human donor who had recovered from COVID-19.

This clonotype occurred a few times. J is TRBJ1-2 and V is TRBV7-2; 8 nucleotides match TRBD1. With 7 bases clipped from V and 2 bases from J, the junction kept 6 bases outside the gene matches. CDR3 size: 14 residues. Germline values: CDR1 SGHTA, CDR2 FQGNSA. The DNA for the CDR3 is TGTGCCAGCAACCCAAGACAGGGGAACTATGGCTACACCTTC. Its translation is CASNPRQGNYGYTF.

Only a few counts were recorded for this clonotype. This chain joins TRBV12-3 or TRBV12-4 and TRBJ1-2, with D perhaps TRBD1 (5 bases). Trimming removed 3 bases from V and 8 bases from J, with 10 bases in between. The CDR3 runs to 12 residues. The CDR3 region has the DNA TGTGCCAGCAGTTTGGGGCAGAGCGGCTACACCTTC. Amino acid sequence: CASSLGQSGYTF.

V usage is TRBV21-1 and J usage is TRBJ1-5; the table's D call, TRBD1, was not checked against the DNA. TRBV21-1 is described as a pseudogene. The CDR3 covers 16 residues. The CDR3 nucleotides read TGTGCCAGCAGCTTATCCGGGACGGAACGCAATCAGCCCCAGCATTTT. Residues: CASSLSGTERNQPQHF.

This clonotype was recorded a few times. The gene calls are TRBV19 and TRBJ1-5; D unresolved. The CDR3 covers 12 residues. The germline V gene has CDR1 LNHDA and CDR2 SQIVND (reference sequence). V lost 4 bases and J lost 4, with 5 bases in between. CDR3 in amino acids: CASSKLNQPQHF. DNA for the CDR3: TGTGCCAGTAGTAAATTGAATCAGCCCCAGCATTTT.

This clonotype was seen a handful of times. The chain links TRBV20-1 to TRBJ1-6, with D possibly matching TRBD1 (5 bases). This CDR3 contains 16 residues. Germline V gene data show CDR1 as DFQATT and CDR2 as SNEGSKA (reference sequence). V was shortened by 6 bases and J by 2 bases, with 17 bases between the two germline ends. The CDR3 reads CSAAPEGRAYNSPLHF. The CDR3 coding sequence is TGCAGTGCGGCCCCCGAGGGCAGGGCCTATAATTCACCCCTCCACTTT.